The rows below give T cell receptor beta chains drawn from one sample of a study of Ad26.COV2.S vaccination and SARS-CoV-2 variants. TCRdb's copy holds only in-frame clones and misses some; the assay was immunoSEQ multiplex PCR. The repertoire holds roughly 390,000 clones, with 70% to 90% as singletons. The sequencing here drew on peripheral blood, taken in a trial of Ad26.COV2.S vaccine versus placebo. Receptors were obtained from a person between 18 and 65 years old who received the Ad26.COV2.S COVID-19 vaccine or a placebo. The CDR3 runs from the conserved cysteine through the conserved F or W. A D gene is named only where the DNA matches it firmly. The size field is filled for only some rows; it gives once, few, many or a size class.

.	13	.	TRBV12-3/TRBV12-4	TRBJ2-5	TGTGCCAGCAGTTTAGATCTCCGGGAGACCCAGTACTTC	CASSLDLRETQYF
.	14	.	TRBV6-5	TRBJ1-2	TGTGCCAGCAGTTACTTGGACGGACGCTATGGCTACACCTTC	CASSYLDGRYGYTF
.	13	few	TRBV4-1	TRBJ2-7	TGCGCCAGCAGCCAAGATCAAGGGGTCGAGCAGTACTTC	CASSQDQGVEQYF
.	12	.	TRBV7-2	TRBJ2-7	TGTGCCAGCAGCTGGGGTTCCTACGAGCAGTACTTC	CASSWGSYEQYF
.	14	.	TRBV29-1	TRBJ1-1	TGCAGCGTTGAAGCGGAACTGGGGGGCACTGAAGCTTTCTTT	CSVEAELGGTEAFF
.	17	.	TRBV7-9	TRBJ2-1	TGTGCCAGCAGCTATATTTATCGCCAGGGAACCTACAATGAGCAGTTCTTC	CASSYIYRQGTYNEQFF
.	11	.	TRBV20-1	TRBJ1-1	TGCAGTGCTAGTTCGGGGAATAAAGCTTTCTTT	CSASSGNKAFF
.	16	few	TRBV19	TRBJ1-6	TGTGCCAGTAGCCCTTCGGGGGATCAACAACATTCACCCCTCCACTTT	CASSPSGDQQHSPLHF
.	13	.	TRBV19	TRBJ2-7	TGTGCCACCCGCGCGACGGCAGGGAGCGAGCAGTACTTC	CATRATAGSEQYF
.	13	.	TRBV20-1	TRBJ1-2	TGCAGTGCTAGTACTTTCAGAAACTATGGCTACACCTTC	CSASTFRNYGYTF
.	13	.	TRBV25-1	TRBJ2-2	TGTGCCAGCAGTGAAACAGGCCCCGGGGAGCTGTTTTTT	CASSETGPGELFF
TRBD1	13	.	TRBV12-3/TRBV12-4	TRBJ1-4	TGTGCCAGCAGTAGGGACAGTAATGAAAAACTGTTTTTT	CASSRDSNEKLFF
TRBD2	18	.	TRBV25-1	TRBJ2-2	TGTGCCAGCAGCCCGTCGGGACTAGCGGGGCCCAACACCGGGGAGCTGTTTTTT	CASSPSGLAGPNTGELFF
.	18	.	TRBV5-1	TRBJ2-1	TGCGCCAGCAGCTTGGGATATCAGGGGGGTTCAGGGAACAATGAGCAGTTCTTC	CASSLGYQGGSGNNEQFF
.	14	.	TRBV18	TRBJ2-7	TGTGCCAGCTCACCTGGTGACAAAGACTACGAGCAGTACTTC	CASSPGDKDYEQYF
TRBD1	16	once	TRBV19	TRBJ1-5	TGTGCCAGTTCAGGTCCGGGACAGGGCGCCAATCAGCCCCAGCATTTT	CASSGPGQGANQPQHF
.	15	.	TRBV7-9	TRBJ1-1	TGTGCCAGCAGTCATGGCCCCGGGATGAACACTGAAGCTTTCTTT	CASSHGPGMNTEAFF
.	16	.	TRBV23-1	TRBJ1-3	TGCGCCAGCAGTCAACTATGGGGGGCGGCTGGAAACACCATATATTTT	CASSQLWGAAGNTIYF
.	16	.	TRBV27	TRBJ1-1	TGTGCCAGCAGTTCCCCCCTAGAGGGAGAGGACACTGAAGCTTTCTTT	CASSSPLEGEDTEAFF
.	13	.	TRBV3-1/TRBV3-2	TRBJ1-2	TGTGCCAGCAGCCAGGAGGGTAACTATGGCTACACCTTC	CASSQEGNYGYTF
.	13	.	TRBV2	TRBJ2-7	TGTGCCAGCAAGAGGACCCTCTCCTACGAGCAGTACTTC	CASKRTLSYEQYF
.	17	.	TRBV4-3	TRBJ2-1	TGCGCCAGCAGCCAAGCGGCAGCGCAGCAGGGAAAAAATGAGCAGTTCTTC	CASSQAAAQQGKNEQFF
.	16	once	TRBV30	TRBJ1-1	TGTGCCTGGAGTTTTGTAAGTGGACAGTTAGGGGCTGAAGCTTTCTTT	CAWSFVSGQLGAEAFF
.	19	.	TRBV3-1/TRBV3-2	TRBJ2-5	TGTGCCAGCAGCCCTGGCTTCCGAAACCAACCAAACCCCCAAGAGACCCAGTACTTC	CASSPGFRNQPNPQETQYF
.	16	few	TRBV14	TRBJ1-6	TGTGCCAGCAGCCAAGCGACAGGCTTCTATAATTCACCCCTCCACTTT	CASSQATGFYNSPLHF
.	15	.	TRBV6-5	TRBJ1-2	TGTGCCAGCAGGCTTGACAGGAGGGCTAACTATGGCTACACCTTC	CASRLDRRANYGYTF
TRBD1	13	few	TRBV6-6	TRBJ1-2	TGTGCCAGCAGCCAACAGGGGAACTATGGCTACACCTTC	CASSQQGNYGYTF
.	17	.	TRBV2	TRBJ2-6	TGTGCCAGCAGTGAAGAATACAGGTCCTCGGGGGCCAACGTCCTGACTTTC	CASSEEYRSSGANVLTF
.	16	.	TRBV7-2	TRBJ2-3	TGTGCCAGCAGCTTAGAACCTCTCTCTCGCACAGATACGCAGTATTTT	CASSLEPLSRTDTQYF
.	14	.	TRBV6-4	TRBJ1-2	TGTGCCAGCAGTCCAGGACTCATAGGCTATGGCTACACCTTC	CASSPGLIGYGYTF
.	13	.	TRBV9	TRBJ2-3	TGTGCCAGCAGCGTACCCTCGTCGGATACGCAGTATTTT	CASSVPSSDTQYF
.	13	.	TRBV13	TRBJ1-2	TGTGCCAGCAGCTTAGGCCGGGGCCGGGGCTACACCTTC	CASSLGRGRGYTF
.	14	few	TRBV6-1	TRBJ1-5	TGTGCCAGCAGTGAATTGGGGGGCAATCAGCCCCAGCATTTT	CASSELGGNQPQHF
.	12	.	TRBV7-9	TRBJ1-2	TGTGCCAGCAGGCAGCCGAGCGGTGGCTACACCTTC	CASRQPSGGYTF
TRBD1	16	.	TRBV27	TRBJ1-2	TGTGCCAGCAGCGCAAGGGACAGGGGCTACTCGAGTGGCTACACCTTC	CASSARDRGYSSGYTF
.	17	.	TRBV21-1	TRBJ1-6	TGTGCCAGCAGCATAAGACAGGGTCCTAAATATAATTCACCCCTCCACTTT	CASSIRQGPKYNSPLHF
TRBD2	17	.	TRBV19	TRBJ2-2	TGTGCCAGTAGTGCGACTAGCGGGGGGGCCCGAACCGGGGAGCTGTTTTTT	CASSATSGGARTGELFF
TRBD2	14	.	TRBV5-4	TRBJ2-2	TGTGCCAGCAGCTTGGATGCGGGGGTGGGGGAGCTGTTTTTT	CASSLDAGVGELFF
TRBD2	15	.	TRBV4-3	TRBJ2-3	TGCGCCAGCAGCCCAGGACTAGCAGTTTCAGATACGCAGTATTTT	CASSPGLAVSDTQYF